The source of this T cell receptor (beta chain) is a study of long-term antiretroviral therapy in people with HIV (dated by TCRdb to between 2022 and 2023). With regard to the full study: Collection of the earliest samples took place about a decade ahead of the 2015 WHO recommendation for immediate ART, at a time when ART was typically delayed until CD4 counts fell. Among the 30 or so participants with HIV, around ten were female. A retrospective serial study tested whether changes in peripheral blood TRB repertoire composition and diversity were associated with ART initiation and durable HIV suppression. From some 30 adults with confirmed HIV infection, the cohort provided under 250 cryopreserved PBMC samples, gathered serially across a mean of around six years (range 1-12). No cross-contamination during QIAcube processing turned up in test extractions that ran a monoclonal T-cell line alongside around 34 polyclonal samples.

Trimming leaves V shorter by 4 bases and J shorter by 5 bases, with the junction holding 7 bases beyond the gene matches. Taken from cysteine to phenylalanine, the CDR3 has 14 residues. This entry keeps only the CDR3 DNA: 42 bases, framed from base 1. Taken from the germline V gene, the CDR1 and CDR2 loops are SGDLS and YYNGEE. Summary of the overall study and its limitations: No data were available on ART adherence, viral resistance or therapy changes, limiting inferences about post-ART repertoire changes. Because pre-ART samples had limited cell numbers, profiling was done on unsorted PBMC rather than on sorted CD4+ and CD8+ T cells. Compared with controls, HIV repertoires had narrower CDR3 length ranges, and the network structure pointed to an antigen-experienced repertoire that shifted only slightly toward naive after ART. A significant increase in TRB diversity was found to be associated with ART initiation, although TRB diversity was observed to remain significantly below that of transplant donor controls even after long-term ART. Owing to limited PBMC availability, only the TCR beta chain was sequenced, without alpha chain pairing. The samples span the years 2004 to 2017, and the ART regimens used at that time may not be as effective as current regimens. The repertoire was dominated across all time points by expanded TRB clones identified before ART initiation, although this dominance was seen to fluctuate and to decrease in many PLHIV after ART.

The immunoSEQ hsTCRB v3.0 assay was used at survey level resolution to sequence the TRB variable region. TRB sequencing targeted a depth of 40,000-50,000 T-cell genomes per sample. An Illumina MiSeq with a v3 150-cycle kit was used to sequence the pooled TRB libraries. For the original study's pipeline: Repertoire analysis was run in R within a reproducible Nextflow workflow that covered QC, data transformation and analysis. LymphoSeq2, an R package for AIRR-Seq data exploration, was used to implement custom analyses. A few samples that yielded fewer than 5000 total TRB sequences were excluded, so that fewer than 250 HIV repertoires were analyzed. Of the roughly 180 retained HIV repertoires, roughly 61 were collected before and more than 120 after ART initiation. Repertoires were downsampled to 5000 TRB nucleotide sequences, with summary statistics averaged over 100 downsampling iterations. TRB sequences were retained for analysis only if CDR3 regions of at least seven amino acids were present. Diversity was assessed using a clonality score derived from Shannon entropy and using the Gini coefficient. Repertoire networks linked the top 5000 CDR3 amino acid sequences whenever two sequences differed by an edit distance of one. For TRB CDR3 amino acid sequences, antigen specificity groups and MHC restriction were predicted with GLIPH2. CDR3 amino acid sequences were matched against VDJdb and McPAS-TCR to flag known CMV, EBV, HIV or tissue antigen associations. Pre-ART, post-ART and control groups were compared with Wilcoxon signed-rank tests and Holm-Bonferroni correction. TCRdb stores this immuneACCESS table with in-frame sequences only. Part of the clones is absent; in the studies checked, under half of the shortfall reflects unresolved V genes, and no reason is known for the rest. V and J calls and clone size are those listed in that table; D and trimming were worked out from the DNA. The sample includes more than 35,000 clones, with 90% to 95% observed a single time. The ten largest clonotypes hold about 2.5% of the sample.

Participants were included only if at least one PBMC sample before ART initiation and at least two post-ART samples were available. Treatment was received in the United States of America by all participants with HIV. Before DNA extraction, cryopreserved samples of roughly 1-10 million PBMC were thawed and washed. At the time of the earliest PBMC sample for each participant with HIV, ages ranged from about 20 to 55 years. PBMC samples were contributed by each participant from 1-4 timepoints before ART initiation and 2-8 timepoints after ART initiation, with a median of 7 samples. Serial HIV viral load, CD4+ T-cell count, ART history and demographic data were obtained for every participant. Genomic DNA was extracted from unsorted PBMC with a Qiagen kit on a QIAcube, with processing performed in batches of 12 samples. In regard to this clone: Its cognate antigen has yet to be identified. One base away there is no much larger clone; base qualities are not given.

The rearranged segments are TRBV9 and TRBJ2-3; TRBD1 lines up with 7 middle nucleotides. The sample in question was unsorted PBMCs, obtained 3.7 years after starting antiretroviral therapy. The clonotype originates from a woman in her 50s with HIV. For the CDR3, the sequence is CASSPRYRGDTQYF. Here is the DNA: TGTGCCAGCAGCCCCCGGTACAGGGGAGATACGCAGTATTTT.